The 32 T cell receptor beta chains below come from one sample, sequenced in a study of T cell changes during pregnancy in multiple sclerosis. Method: immunoSEQ multiplex PCR; TCRdb's copy keeps in-frame clones and lacks some. The sample includes under 80,000 clones, 85% to 95% of them seen just once. Specimen: CD4+ T cells from peripheral blood mononuclear cells, collected in the second trimester of pregnancy. These receptors all come from a female donor with multiple sclerosis, enrolled in a pregnancy study.

The chain employs TRBV6-5 and TRBJ2-3, with TRBD2 as a possible D gene (6 bases). This CDR3 is built from 15 residues. Trimming pared 2 bases from V and 4 bases from J, leaving 13 bases between. Germline V gene sequence: CDR1 MNHEY, CDR2 SVGAGI. CDR3 nucleotides: TGTGCCAGCAGTTACGGTGGGACTTTGGCAGATACGCAGTATTTT. As protein: CASSYGGTLADTQYF.

The J gene is TRBJ2-1, the V gene TRBV6-5; TRBD2 matches at 12 bases. The CDR3 covers 15 residues. Germline CDR1 reads MNHEY; CDR2 reads SVGAGI. Trimming took 7 bases from V and 5 from J; bases not matched to a gene: 6. Here the CDR3 reads CASTRLAGANNEQFF. The CDR3 coding sequence is TGTGCCAGCACCAGACTAGCGGGGGCCAACAATGAGCAGTTCTTC.

This sequence joins TRBV19 and TRBJ2-5; 7 bases are shared with TRBD1. V dropped 6 bases and J dropped 1; count of bases not matched to a gene: 5. This CDR3 contains 14 residues. Germline assignment: CDR1 LNHDA and CDR2 SQIVND (reference sequence). The DNA of the CDR3 is TGTGCCAGTAGGCCCACAGGGGCCCAAGAGACCCAGTACTTC. Protein product: CASRPTGAQETQYF.

This sequence joins TRBV19 and TRBJ2-5, with a tentative D call TRBD2 (7 bases). Germline CDR1 LNHDA, CDR2 SQIVND (reference sequence). This CDR3 region has 17 residues. The V gene lost 6 bases and the J gene lost 1 base, with 21 bases spanning the gap. This CDR3 is CASRGGAQGIFQETQYF. CDR3 DNA: TGTGCCAGTAGAGGGGGGGCGCAGGGAATCTTCCAAGAGACCCAGTACTTC.

CDR3: CASSSTGTASLEAFF. In DNA, the CDR3 is TGTGCCAGCAGCTCCACCGGGACAGCAAGTCTTGAAGCTTTCTTT. The V gene is TRBV7-3, the J gene TRBJ1-1, with 7 bases lining up with TRBD1. CDR1 is SGHTA, CDR2 FQGTGA, per germline. This CDR3 region has 15 residues. With V trimmed by 4 bases and J by 7 bases, 12 bases remained unmatched.

This sequence joins TRBV20-1 and TRBJ2-4, with D possibly TRBD1 on 5 matching bases. Germline V gene lookup returns CDR1 DFQATT and CDR2 SNEGSKA (reference sequence). The CDR3 covers 11 residues. Trimming took off 6 bases at V and 6 bases at J, with 9 bases between the two ends. CDR3 residues: CSAYDRNIQYF. CDR3 bases: TGCAGTGCCTACGACAGAAACATTCAGTACTTC.

This clone was detected only a few times. The chain carries TRBV7-9 and TRBJ2-5; TRBD2 matches at 7 bases. V gave up 5 bases and J gave up 5 bases; unmatched junction bases: 14. CDR3 length equals 16 residues. The germline gives CDR1 SEHNR, CDR2 FQNEAQ (reference sequence). Here the CDR3 DNA reads TGTGCCAGCAGCGCCCCCCAGCGGGGCCCCGCGGAGACCCAGTACTTC. This translates into CASSAPQRGPAETQYF.

The chain carries TRBV4-1 and TRBJ1-6, with 7 bases aligning to TRBD1. CDR1 and CDR2 (germline): MGHRA, YSYEKL. The J segment lost 7 bases and the V segment lost 4 bases, leaving 4 bases of the junction unmatched. The CDR3 has 14 residues. The CDR3 is CASSLGTENSPLHF. The CDR3 coding sequence is TGCGCCAGCAGCCTTGGGACAGAGAATTCACCCCTCCACTTT.

This sequence joins TRBV19 and TRBJ2-3, with 8 bases fitting TRBD2. The germline V gene encodes CDR1 LNHDA and CDR2 SQIVND (reference sequence). With 5 bases clipped from V and 2 bases from J, the junction kept 6 bases outside the gene matches. The CDR3 loop spans 15 amino acids. The CDR3 DNA reads TGTGCCAGTAGTCCACAGCGGGGGTCCACAGATACGCAGTATTTT. Translated: CASSPQRGSTDTQYF. The full variable domain, its missing parts supplied by reference TRBV19 and TRBJ2-3, is DGGITQSPKYLFRKEGQNVTLSCEQNLNHDAMYWYRQDPGQGLRLIYYSQIVNDFQKGDIAEGYSVSREKKESFPLTVTSAQKNPTAFYLCASSPQRGSTDTQYFGPGTRLTVL.

The chain combines TRBV5-1 with TRBJ2-3; 9 positions match TRBD1. V dropped 4 bases and J dropped 3; count of bases not matched to a gene: 0. The CDR3 is made up of 13 amino acids. Germline CDR1 is SGHRS and CDR2 is YFSETQ. CDR3 residues: CASSGTGTDTQYF. CDR3 sequence (DNA): TGCGCCAGCAGCGGGACAGGGACAGATACGCAGTATTTT.

The V and J genes are TRBV4-3 and TRBJ2-3; 7 bases are a match to TRBD2. V lost 4 bases and J lost 0; bases outside the gene matches: 7. The CDR3 sequence is 16 residues long. The germline gives CDR1 LGHNA, CDR2 YSLEER. The CDR3 DNA reads as TGCGCCAGCAGCCCTGGAAGCGGGGTTAGCACAGATACGCAGTATTTT. This gives the protein CASSPGSGVSTDTQYF.

This rearrangement joins TRBV5-6 to TRBJ2-5; the match to TRBD1 covers 8 bases. The junction had 5 bases not matched to a gene; V was cut back by 3 bases and J by 1 base. The germline V gene has CDR1 SGHDT and CDR2 YYEEEE. CDR3 length: 15 amino acids. The CDR3 sequence is CASSSLGQGQETQYF. The CDR3 DNA sequence: TGTGCCAGCAGCTCGCTTGGACAGGGCCAAGAGACCCAGTACTTC. The variable domain in full, completed from reference TRBV5-6 and TRBJ2-5, reads DAGVTQSPTHLIKTRGQQVTLRCSPKSGHDTVSWYQQALGQGPQFIFQYYEEEERQRGNFPDRFSGHQFPNYSSELNVNALLLGDSALYLCASSSLGQGQETQYFGPGTRLLVL.

This chain joins TRBV28 and TRBJ2-2; 11 nucleotides line up with TRBD2. The CDR3 sequence is 16 residues long. In germline, CDR1 is MDHEN, CDR2 SYDVKM. Germline trimming cut 6 bases from V and 6 bases from J; bases unmatched to any gene: 9. The CDR3 reads CASRISGRAGAGELFF. In DNA form, the CDR3 reads TGTGCCAGCAGGATTAGCGGGAGGGCCGGGGCCGGGGAGCTGTTTTTT.

The V gene is TRBV19, the J gene TRBJ1-5; 8 bases map to TRBD1. Germline trimming cut 6 bases from V and 4 bases from J; bases unmatched to any gene: 14. Germline V CDR1 and CDR2: LNHDA, SQIVND (reference sequence). The CDR3 extends over 17 amino acids. CDR3: CASREEGTGWKNQPQHF. The CDR3 DNA sequence: TGTGCCAGTAGGGAAGAAGGGACAGGATGGAAGAATCAGCCCCAGCATTTT.

The J gene is TRBJ1-3, the V gene TRBV6-6, with D uncertain. CDR3 length: 16 residues. The V end lost 5 bases, the J end lost 0 bases, and 14 bases lay between the germline ends. Germline V gene data show CDR1 as MNHNY and CDR2 as SVGAGI (reference sequence). CDR3 amino acids: CASSGGSGRSGNTIYF. Here the CDR3 DNA reads TGTGCCAGCAGTGGCGGGTCAGGACGCTCTGGAAACACCATATATTTT.

This clone appeared a single time. The chain is built from TRBV11-1 and TRBJ2-5, with D possibly being TRBD2 (5 bases). The CDR3 consists of 11 residues. The V and J ends lost 8 bases and 3 bases respectively, with 7 bases between them. The germline CDR1 and CDR2 sequences are SGHAT and FQDESV (reference sequence). CDR3: CASGRKETQYF. CDR3 in DNA: TGTGCCAGCGGGAGAAAAGAGACCCAGTACTTC.

V gene TRBV7-3 combines with J gene TRBJ2-1, with D perhaps matching TRBD1 (5 bases). V gave up 1 base and J gave up 0 bases, with 7 bases separating them. This CDR3 has 15 amino acids. Germline V gene sequence: CDR1 SGHTA, CDR2 FQGTGA. CDR3 nucleotides: TGTGCCAGCAGCTTAATCCAGGGCTCCTACAATGAGCAGTTCTTC. Amino acid sequence: CASSLIQGSYNEQFF. Based on the CDR3 plus reference TRBV7-3 and TRBJ2-1, the full variable domain is GAGVSQTPSNKVTEKGKYVELRCDPISGHTALYWYRQSLGQGPEFLIYFQGTGAADDSGLPNDRFFAVRPEGSVSTLKIQRTERGDSAVYLCASSLIQGSYNEQFFGPGTRLTVL.

V is TRBV2 and J is TRBJ2-5, with D hard to call. The CDR3 contains 14 residues. The V gene's germline CDR1 is SNHLY and CDR2 FYNNEI. Trimming cost V 4 bases and J 2 bases, with 11 bases left between them. CDR3 residues: CASSVAPLQETQYF. The CDR3 nucleotides read TGTGCCAGCAGTGTAGCTCCTTTGCAAGAGACCCAGTACTTC.

In its sample, this clone was seen once. The chain recombines TRBV27 with TRBJ1-6; D is perhaps TRBD1 (6 bases). The CDR3 has 16 amino acids. Germline V gives CDR1 MNHEY, CDR2 SMNVEV (reference sequence). The V gene lost 6 bases and the J gene lost 0 bases, with 12 bases spanning the gap. The CDR3 here is CASRQGLSSYNSPLHF. CDR3 nucleotide sequence: TGTGCCAGCAGACAGGGCCTTAGCTCCTATAATTCACCCCTCCACTTT.

The gene calls are TRBV5-4 and TRBJ2-7, with 8 nucleotides matching TRBD2. V dropped 0 bases and J dropped 6; count of bases not matched to a gene: 5. This CDR3 is built from 14 residues. The germline CDR1 and CDR2 sequences are SGHNT and YYREEE (reference sequence). The CDR3 is CASSLGSGIPEQYF. DNA of the CDR3: TGTGCCAGCAGCTTGGGTAGCGGGATCCCCGAGCAGTACTTC.

V usage is TRBV6-1 and J usage is TRBJ2-7; 7 bases agree with TRBD1. There are 13 residues in the CDR3. Unmatched junction bases numbered 1, after V lost 4 bases and J lost 1 base. In germline, CDR1 is MNHNS, CDR2 SASEGT. The CDR3 region is CASSATGSYEQYF. CDR3 DNA: TGTGCCAGCAGTGCGACAGGGTCCTACGAGCAGTACTTC.

The rearrangement uses TRBV10-3 and TRBJ1-1; TRBD1 is a possible D gene (5 bases). This CDR3 contains 13 residues. The V end was cut by 7 bases, the J end by 7 bases, with 16 bases between. Germline lookup yields CDR1 ENHRY and CDR2 SYGVKD. This CDR3 reads CAITKSGGSEAFF. For the CDR3, the DNA is TGTGCCATCACCAAGTCGGGGGGAAGTGAAGCTTTCTTT.

This chain uses TRBV2 with TRBJ1-6; TRBD1 matches at 12 bases. Germline V CDR1 and CDR2: SNHLY, FYNNEI. This CDR3 contains 16 residues. The junction had 12 bases not matched to a gene; V was cut back by 9 bases and J by 9 bases. This CDR3 is CASGTWGQGASSPLHF. The CDR3 DNA is TGTGCCAGTGGGACATGGGGACAGGGGGCTTCTTCACCCCTCCACTTT.

Here the CDR3 DNA reads TGTGCCAGCAGCGGCCTGGACAGGGGAGGCAATGAGCAGTTCTTC. This sequence encodes CASSGLDRGGNEQFF. The rearrangement uses TRBV5-6 and TRBJ2-1; 9 nucleotides match TRBD1. The CDR3 loop spans 15 amino acids. The V segment lost 4 bases and the J segment 6 bases; nucleotides outside the gene matches: 8. Germline CDR1 reads SGHDT; CDR2 reads YYEEEE.

The chain has TRBV4-2 and TRBJ1-5, with TRBD1 matching over 9 bases. Germline CDR1 LGHNA, CDR2 YNFKEQ. After removal of 1 base from V and 1 base from J, the junction contained 14 bases not matched to a gene. The CDR3 covers 20 residues. CDR3 bases: TGTGCCAGCAGCCAAGGAGGCACAATGACAGGGGGTCTAAGCAATCAGCCCCAGCATTTT. Residues: CASSQGGTMTGGLSNQPQHF.

V and J are TRBV6-5 and TRBJ2-7; D remains ambiguous. Germline V gives CDR1 MNHEY, CDR2 SVGAGI. V was trimmed by 4 bases and J by 3 bases, leaving 10 bases between them. This CDR3 comprises 13 residues. CDR3 in amino acids: CASSLTSGYEQYF. The CDR3 DNA reads as TGTGCCAGCAGTTTAACATCAGGCTACGAGCAGTACTTC.

The gene calls are TRBV21-1 and TRBJ1-6; the table's D gene call, TRBD1, was not cross checked with the DNA. TRBV21-1 is a pseudogene. The length of the CDR3 is 14 residues. The CDR3 bases are TGTGCCAGCGGGAAACGACAGGGGAATTCACCCCTCCACTTT. It specifies CASGKRQGNSPLHF.

The chain employs TRBV7-3 and TRBJ2-7; 15 bases agree with TRBD2. Germline loops: CDR1 SGHTA, CDR2 FQGTGA. The V gene end was trimmed by 5 bases and the J gene end by 7 bases; junction bases not matched to a gene: 9. The CDR3 has 16 residues. CDR3 region: CASSPLGTSGRREQYF. The DNA for the CDR3 is TGTGCCAGCAGCCCACTAGGGACTAGCGGGAGGCGGGAGCAGTACTTC.

V usage is TRBV5-1 and J usage is TRBJ2-1, with 8 positions matching TRBD1. This CDR3 has 15 amino acids. V shed 1 base, J shed 6 bases, and the junction held 6 bases outside the gene matches. Germline CDR1 reads SGHRS; CDR2 reads YFSETQ. The chain's CDR3 is CASSLLPGGLNEQFF. The CDR3 DNA is TGCGCCAGCAGCTTGCTTCCAGGGGGCCTCAATGAGCAGTTCTTC.

In DNA, the CDR3 is TGTGCCAGCAGCGAAGGACAGGGAAATTCACCCCTCCACTTT. Protein: CASSEGQGNSPLHF. This sequence joins TRBV7-3 and TRBJ1-6, with 8 bases lining up with TRBD1. Germline values: CDR1 SGHTA, CDR2 FQGTGA. The CDR3 covers 14 residues. The V segment lost 5 bases and the J segment 7 bases; nucleotides outside the gene matches: 4.

The gene calls are TRBV30 and TRBJ2-7; 8 positions match TRBD2. CDR1 is GTSNPN, CDR2 SVGIG, per germline (reference sequence). V dropped 7 bases and J dropped 2; count of bases not matched to a gene: 19. The CDR3 extends over 17 amino acids. CDR3 DNA sequence: TGTGCCTCATCAGTAGCGGGGACCCCAAGGCGCGCCTACGAGCAGTACTTC. Translation: CASSVAGTPRRAYEQYF.

V is TRBV19 and J is TRBJ1-5, with D maybe TRBD1 (6 bases). CDR1 and CDR2 (germline): LNHDA, SQIVND (reference sequence). The CDR3 loop spans 16 amino acids. Trimming removed 7 bases at V and 4 bases at J, with 20 bases between. This CDR3 reads CASNTPGQGSNQPQHF. The CDR3 DNA reads as TGTGCCAGTAATACCCCCGGGCAGGGGTCAAATCAGCCCCAGCATTTT.